These 24 T cell receptor beta chains were sequenced from one sample in a study of identical twins. TCRdb reprocessed the 5' RACE reads with MiXCR, giving one entry per CDR3 protein. The sample yields about 690,000 distinct CDR3 sequences, roughly 6% seen once. The sample was naive T cells sorted from blood. These receptors came from a man aged 18 to 29 in good health.

A few counts support this clonotype. The V gene is TRBV4-1, the J gene TRBJ2-1; D may be TRBD1 or TRBD2 (7 bases each). Deletions cut 4 bases from V and 6 bases from J, with 25 bases between. Germline loops: CDR1 MGHRA, CDR2 YSYEKL. CDR3 length: 18 amino acids. The chain's CDR3 is CASSLSLTRQGGANEQFF. DNA for the CDR3: TGCGCCAGCAGCCTCTCGCTAACTCGACAGGGAGGGGCCAATGAGCAGTTCTTC.

At least ten counts were recorded for this clonotype. One junction end disagrees with the germline gene, perhaps due to a read error. The genes are TRBV11-1 and TRBJ1-1, with D possibly TRBD1 on 6 matching bases. CDR3 length: 14 residues. Germline V gene lookup returns CDR1 SGHAT and CDR2 FQDESV (reference sequence). The CDR3 is CASGLRGGYTEAFF. The CDR3 nucleotides are TGTGCCAGCGGCTTAAGGGGGGGCTACACTGAAGCTTTCTTT.

This clonotype was observed at least ten times. V gene TRBV12-3 or TRBV12-4 combines with J gene TRBJ1-2; TRBD1 agrees at 8 bases. With 4 bases clipped from V and 4 bases from J, the junction kept 2 bases outside the gene matches. The CDR3 has 13 residues. CDR3 bases: TGTGCCAGCAGTTCAGGGGGCGGCTATGGCTACACCTTC. Its translation is CASSSGGGYGYTF.

This clonotype was seen many times. This rearrangement joins TRBV10-2 to TRBJ2-2; TRBD2 aligns across 8 bases. The CDR3 sequence is 13 residues long. Germline V lookup: CDR1 WSHSY, CDR2 SAAADI. Trimming removed 6 bases from V and 5 bases from J; junction bases left unmatched: 2. Here the CDR3 reads CASRTSGTGELFF. In DNA, the CDR3 is TGCGCCAGCAGAACTAGCGGTACCGGGGAGCTGTTTTTT.

This clonotype was observed many times. The V and J genes are TRBV12-3 or TRBV12-4 and TRBJ2-3; D gene uncertain. There are 12 residues in the CDR3. V lost 4 bases to trimming and J lost 4 bases, with 6 bases between them. The CDR3 DNA follows: TGTGCCAGCAGTTCTTCCCCAGATACGCAGTATTTT. Its protein is CASSSSPDTQYF.

This clonotype occurred many times. This chain connects TRBV11-2 to TRBJ2-1; D call uncertain. CDR1 and CDR2 from the germline V gene are SGHAT and FQNNGV. The CDR3 length is 14 residues. Trimming cost V 1 base and J 8 bases, with 12 bases left between them. CDR3 sequence (DNA): TGTGCCAGCAGCTTAGGATCGCTCCGCGATGAGCAGTTCTTC. Residues: CASSLGSLRDEQFF.

This clonotype was counted at least ten times. The chain uses TRBV29-1 and TRBJ2-5; D ambiguous. CDR3 length: 12 amino acids. Germline V gives CDR1 SQVTM, CDR2 ANQGSEA. The V and J ends lost 4 bases and 5 bases respectively, with 11 bases between them. The CDR3 DNA is TGCAGCGTTGGAAGTATAGGGGAGACCCAGTACTTC. This encodes CSVGSIGETQYF.

This clonotype has a count of ten or more. This chain links TRBV29-1 with TRBJ2-5, with D hard to call. V lost 4 bases and J lost 6, with 15 bases in between. The CDR3 runs to 13 residues. Germline loops: CDR1 SQVTM, CDR2 ANQGSEA. In nucleotides, the CDR3 is TGCAGCGTTGGGAGACGGGCGCAACAGACCCAGTACTTC. It is translated as CSVGRRAQQTQYF.

This clonotype has ten or more counts. The rearrangement joins TRBV5-1 to TRBJ2-1; D gene uncertain. Germline lookup yields CDR1 SGHRS and CDR2 YFSETQ. This CDR3 spans 13 amino acids. Trimming cost V 0 bases and J 8 bases, with 9 bases left between them. Here the CDR3 reads CASSLVDLDEQFF. For the CDR3, the DNA is TGCGCCAGCAGCTTGGTCGACCTCGATGAGCAGTTCTTC.

This clonotype turned up a few times. This chain links TRBV4-1 with TRBJ1-1; 7 positions agree with TRBD1. The CDR3 totals 16 residues. J lost 5 bases, V lost 4 bases, and 13 bases had no gene match. Germline V gene data show CDR1 as MGHRA and CDR2 as YSYEKL. The CDR3 sequence is CASSPPGAGGGTEAFF. The CDR3 DNA reads TGCGCCAGCAGCCCCCCTGGGGCAGGGGGGGGGACTGAAGCTTTCTTT.

The chain is built from TRBV28 and TRBJ2-7, with 7 nucleotides matching TRBD1. The V and J ends lost 8 bases and 0 bases, in that order; junction bases with no gene match: 4. Germline values: CDR1 MDHEN, CDR2 SYDVKM. The CDR3 extends over 13 amino acids. CDR3 loop: CASLGDSSYEQYF. The CDR3 coding sequence is TGTGCCAGCTTGGGGGACAGCTCCTACGAGCAGTACTTC.

This clonotype was recorded many times. V usage is TRBV24-1 and J usage is TRBJ2-2, with a weak D call TRBD2 (5 bases). Trimming removed 10 bases at V and 4 bases at J, with 12 bases between. The length of the CDR3 is 13 residues. Germline-derived CDR1 and CDR2 are KGHDR and SFDVKD. The CDR3 protein is CATTDRGTGELFF. CDR3 coding DNA: TGTGCCACAACCGACCGGGGCACCGGGGAGCTGTTTTTT.

This chain connects TRBV29-1 to TRBJ2-1; 8 nucleotides align to TRBD2. Trimming took 0 bases from V and 3 from J; bases not matched to a gene: 13. The CDR3 is 18 amino acids. Germline V gene sequence: CDR1 SQVTM, CDR2 ANQGSEA. The CDR3 spells CSVEDPRREASYYNEQFF. The DNA for the CDR3 is TGCAGCGTTGAAGATCCGCGGCGGGAGGCTTCATACTACAATGAGCAGTTCTTC.

This clonotype was counted only a few times. V usage is TRBV5-1 and J usage is TRBJ2-1; 7 nucleotides line up with TRBD2. CDR3 length: 15 amino acids. Germline values: CDR1 SGHRS, CDR2 YFSETQ. Trimming took 6 bases from V and 6 from J; bases not matched to a gene: 12. This chain's CDR3 is CASTPTSAAFNEQFF. As DNA, the CDR3 is TGCGCCAGCACCCCCACTAGCGCAGCGTTCAATGAGCAGTTCTTC.

This clonotype was recorded many times. J is TRBJ2-3 and V is TRBV5-6; 10 bases align to TRBD2. The CDR3 is made up of 16 amino acids. Germline lookup yields CDR1 SGHDT and CDR2 YYEEEE. V dropped 0 bases and J dropped 6; count of bases not matched to a gene: 7. DNA for the CDR3: TGTGCCAGCAGCTTGGGGCTAGCGGGAGTCTCGGATACGCAGTATTTT. Its protein product is CASSLGLAGVSDTQYF.

The chain has TRBV11-3 and TRBJ2-1, with 8 positions matching TRBD2. The germline V gene encodes CDR1 SGHNT and CDR2 YENEEA. The CDR3 is made up of 17 amino acids. V trimming: 1 base; J trimming: 7 bases; junction bases outside the gene matches: 12. CDR3 protein: CASSLALGAGGYNEQFF. CDR3 bases: TGTGCCAGCAGCTTAGCCCTGGGGGCGGGAGGTTATAATGAGCAGTTCTTC.

This clonotype was seen many times. This CDR3 is CASRPSIPYEQYV. The CDR3 bases are TGTGCCAGCAGACCGTCTATTCCCTACGAGCAGTACGTC. This chain joins TRBV6-4 and TRBJ2-7; D gene uncertain. This CDR3 region has 13 residues. V shed 6 bases and J shed 2 bases, with 11 bases lying between them. Germline assignment: CDR1 MRHNA and CDR2 SNTAGT.

This clonotype was picked up many times. CDR3: CASSSGTGGFQETQYF. The CDR3 coding sequence is TGTGCCAGCAGTTCCGGGACAGGGGGCTTCCAAGAGACCCAGTACTTC. The J gene is TRBJ2-5, the V gene TRBV28; TRBD1 aligns across 12 bases. After removal of 4 bases from V and 1 base from J, the junction contained 4 bases not matched to a gene. The CDR3 has 16 amino acids. Per the germline V gene, CDR1 is MDHEN and CDR2 is SYDVKM.

The V gene is TRBV7-9, the J gene TRBJ1-1, with 7 bases matching TRBD1. Germline values: CDR1 SEHNR, CDR2 FQNEAQ (reference sequence). After removal of 5 bases from V and 1 base from J, the junction contained 7 bases not matched to a gene. The CDR3 is 15 amino acids. In nucleotides, the CDR3 is TGTGCCAGCAGCCCGATTAACAGGGGGAACACTGAAGCTTTCTTT. It is translated as CASSPINRGNTEAFF.

Ten or more counts support this clonotype. The V call is TRBV12-3 or TRBV12-4, the J call TRBJ2-3; 7 nucleotides agree with TRBD2. The CDR3 covers 18 residues. Germline trimming cut 4 bases from V and 0 bases from J; bases unmatched to any gene: 13. In DNA form, the CDR3 reads TGTGCCAGCAGTTCCCCGGGGGGTAGCCGAACTAGCACAGATACGCAGTATTTT. It is translated as CASSSPGGSRTSTDTQYF.

This clonotype was detected many times. The chain uses TRBV15 and TRBJ1-3; D is unresolved. Looked up from germline, CDR1 is LNHNV and CDR2 is YYDKDF (reference sequence). This CDR3 has 15 residues. V was trimmed by 7 bases and J by 0 bases, leaving 13 bases between them. The DNA of the CDR3 is TGTGCCACCAAACTCGACCGAAACTCTGGAAACACCATATATTTT. Translation: CATKLDRNSGNTIYF. Drawing the rest from reference TRBV15 and TRBJ1-3, the complete variable domain is DAMVIQNPRYQVTQFGKPVTLSCSQTLNHNVMYWYQQKSSQAPKLLFHYYDKDFNNEADTPDNFQSRRPNTSFCFLDIRSPGLGDTAMYLCATKLDRNSGNTIYFGEGSWLTVV.

The sample holds many counts of this clonotype. The J gene is TRBJ1-2, the V gene TRBV27, with a tentative D call TRBD1 (6 bases). CDR1 MNHEY and CDR2 SMNVEV come from the germline V gene (reference sequence). This CDR3 is built from 13 residues. The V gene lost 4 bases and the J gene lost 3 bases, with 9 bases spanning the gap. The CDR3 region has the DNA TGTGCCAGCAGTTCGTACAGGGACTATGGCTACACCTTC. It yields the protein CASSSYRDYGYTF.

This clonotype has a handful of counts. The chain recombines TRBV30 with TRBJ2-7; 11 nucleotides align to TRBD2. V gave up 2 bases and J gave up 8 bases; unmatched junction bases: 2. This CDR3 contains 12 residues. From germline, CDR1 is GTSNPN and CDR2 SVGIG (reference sequence). The CDR3 loop reads CAWSTTSGKQYV. The CDR3 bases are TGTGCCTGGAGTACGACTAGCGGGAAGCAGTACGTC.

The chain carries TRBV21-1 and TRBJ2-3; TRBD1, the table's D call, lacks a check against the DNA. TRBV21-1 is a documented pseudogene. The CDR3 length is 16 residues. CDR3 sequence reads: CASTNRGCVVTDTQYF. CDR3 sequence (DNA): TGTGCCAGCACAAATAGGGGCTGTGTAGTGACAGATACGCAGTATTTT.